This is a list of T cell receptor beta chains from one sample in a study of blood T cell repertoires in COVID-19. Using immunoSEQ multiplex PCR, the repertoire was profiled, and TCRdb retains in-frame clones only, with some absent. The profile shows around 200,000 clones, around 83% of them singletons. The sequencing input was peripheral blood. All receptors derive from a woman aged 45-65 years with acute or convalescent COVID-19. The CDR3 runs from the conserved cysteine through the conserved F or W. Each record gives: clone size, J gene, V gene, D gene, CDR3 DNA, CDR3 protein. A D gene is named only where the DNA matches it firmly. For some rows the clone size is stated as once, few or many, or as a class when expanded; others skip it.

clone size: .
J gene: TRBJ2-7
V gene: TRBV7-2
D gene: TRBD2
CDR3 DNA: TGTGCCAGCAGCTTACAGGGACTAGCGGGAGTCTACGAGCAGTACTTC
CDR3 protein: CASSLQGLAGVYEQYF

clone size: few
J gene: TRBJ1-5
V gene: TRBV6-2/TRBV6-3
D gene: .
CDR3 DNA: TGTGCCAGCAGCACAGCGCAGGGGATCCTTAATCAGCCCCAGCATTTT
CDR3 protein: CASSTAQGILNQPQHF

clone size: .
J gene: TRBJ2-7
V gene: TRBV28
D gene: TRBD2
CDR3 DNA: TGTGCCAGCAGGGTACAGCGGGAGCTGTACTTC
CDR3 protein: CASRVQRELYF

clone size: once
J gene: TRBJ2-1
V gene: TRBV19
D gene: .
CDR3 DNA: TGTGCCAGTAGTGCCTCCGGGGGCAATGAGCAGTTCTTC
CDR3 protein: CASSASGGNEQFF

clone size: .
J gene: TRBJ1-2
V gene: TRBV5-8
D gene: .
CDR3 DNA: TGTGCCAGCAGCTGGGGACTTATAACTAACTATGGCTACACCTTC
CDR3 protein: CASSWGLITNYGYTF

clone size: .
J gene: TRBJ1-3
V gene: TRBV6-5
D gene: TRBD1
CDR3 DNA: TGTGCCAGCAGCCTGGGACAGGCCTCTGGAAACACCATATATTTT
CDR3 protein: CASSLGQASGNTIYF

clone size: .
J gene: TRBJ2-1
V gene: TRBV5-6
D gene: TRBD1
CDR3 DNA: TGTGCCAGCAGCATATCACAGGGGGCTTTTTACAATGAGCAGTTCTTC
CDR3 protein: CASSISQGAFYNEQFF

clone size: .
J gene: TRBJ1-2
V gene: TRBV19
D gene: .
CDR3 DNA: TGTGCCAGTAGTATAGGCGGCAAGAACTATGGCTACACCTTC
CDR3 protein: CASSIGGKNYGYTF

clone size: .
J gene: TRBJ2-5
V gene: TRBV25-1
D gene: TRBD2
CDR3 DNA: TGTGCCAGCAGTGCTGTTTTAGGCGGGAGGGGTCAAGAGACCCAGTACTTC
CDR3 protein: CASSAVLGGRGQETQYF

clone size: .
J gene: TRBJ1-3
V gene: TRBV4-1
D gene: .
CDR3 DNA: TGCGCCAGCAGCCAAGATCCAGGAACTGGAAACACCATATATTTT
CDR3 protein: CASSQDPGTGNTIYF

clone size: .
J gene: TRBJ2-1
V gene: TRBV27
D gene: .
CDR3 DNA: TGTGCCAGCAGTTACCTAGGAGCCGGGTCGGAGCAGTTCTTC
CDR3 protein: CASSYLGAGSEQFF

clone size: .
J gene: TRBJ2-1
V gene: TRBV6-1
D gene: TRBD1
CDR3 DNA: TGTGCCAGCAGTGCGACAGGGCCCTTGAGCTCCTACAATGAGCAGTTCTTC
CDR3 protein: CASSATGPLSSYNEQFF

clone size: .
J gene: TRBJ1-2
V gene: TRBV3-1/TRBV3-2
D gene: .
CDR3 DNA: TGTGCCAGCAGCCAAAGTGTAAGGGGTCGGGGCTACACCTTC
CDR3 protein: CASSQSVRGRGYTF

clone size: .
J gene: TRBJ2-3
V gene: TRBV5-1
D gene: .
CDR3 DNA: TGCGCCAGCAGCTACAGGGAATCAGATACGCAGTATTTT
CDR3 protein: CASSYRESDTQYF

clone size: .
J gene: TRBJ2-6
V gene: TRBV6-1
D gene: TRBD2
CDR3 DNA: TGTGCCAGCAGTGGGAGACGGGGAGGGTCTGGGGCCAACGTCCTGACTTTC
CDR3 protein: CASSGRRGGSGANVLTF

clone size: .
J gene: TRBJ1-1
V gene: TRBV9
D gene: .
CDR3 DNA: TGTGCCAGCAGCGTTCAGGGTTTCACTGAAGCTTTCTTT
CDR3 protein: CASSVQGFTEAFF

clone size: .
J gene: TRBJ2-5
V gene: TRBV15
D gene: .
CDR3 DNA: TGTGCCACCAGCAGACTCCTCGGAGGAGGGCAAGAGACCCAGTACTTC
CDR3 protein: CATSRLLGGGQETQYF

clone size: .
J gene: TRBJ1-1
V gene: TRBV6-5
D gene: TRBD1
CDR3 DNA: TGTGCCAGCAGCCGAGGGACAGGGGCTGAAGCTTTCTTT
CDR3 protein: CASSRGTGAEAFF

clone size: .
J gene: TRBJ1-1
V gene: TRBV10-3
D gene: .
CDR3 DNA: TGTGCCATCAGTCCAGGGGCGGCGAACACTGAAGCTTTCTTT
CDR3 protein: CAISPGAANTEAFF

clone size: many
J gene: TRBJ2-1
V gene: TRBV30
D gene: TRBD1
CDR3 DNA: TGTGCCTTTGGGACAGGGAATGAGCAGTTCTTC
CDR3 protein: CAFGTGNEQFF

clone size: .
J gene: TRBJ1-3
V gene: TRBV30
D gene: .
CDR3 DNA: TGTGCCTGGAGATTGGGCACCTCTGGAAACACCATATATTTT
CDR3 protein: CAWRLGTSGNTIYF

clone size: few
J gene: TRBJ2-2
V gene: TRBV5-4
D gene: TRBD2
CDR3 DNA: TGTGCCAGCAGCCTTAGCGGGAGACGCGGGGAGCTGTTTTTT
CDR3 protein: CASSLSGRRGELFF

clone size: .
J gene: TRBJ2-2
V gene: TRBV27
D gene: TRBD2
CDR3 DNA: TGTGCCAGCAGTCCGTCGAAACCGGGGGGTCCCGGGGAGCTGTTTTTT
CDR3 protein: CASSPSKPGGPGELFF

clone size: once
J gene: TRBJ2-7
V gene: TRBV12-5
D gene: .
CDR3 DNA: TGTGCTAGTGCCCGACACCCCGGGATCTACGAGCAGTACTTC
CDR3 protein: CASARHPGIYEQYF

clone size: .
J gene: TRBJ2-5
V gene: TRBV24-1
D gene: TRBD2
CDR3 DNA: TGTGCCACCAGTGATTTGACTAGCGGGAGTTGGGAGACCCAGTACTTC
CDR3 protein: CATSDLTSGSWETQYF

clone size: .
J gene: TRBJ2-2
V gene: TRBV6-5
D gene: TRBD2
CDR3 DNA: TGTGCCAGCAGTTACTCGACTAGCGGGATCGGGGAGCTGTTTTTT
CDR3 protein: CASSYSTSGIGELFF

clone size: few
J gene: TRBJ2-7
V gene: TRBV5-1
D gene: TRBD2
CDR3 DNA: TGCGCCAGCAGCAGCACCCGCGGGGGGAACGAGCAGTACTTC
CDR3 protein: CASSSTRGGNEQYF

clone size: once
J gene: TRBJ2-3
V gene: TRBV5-1
D gene: TRBD1
CDR3 DNA: TGCGCCAGCAGCTTGGCCAGGACAGGGGGCCAGGCAGATACGCAGTATTTT
CDR3 protein: CASSLARTGGQADTQYF

clone size: .
J gene: TRBJ1-3
V gene: TRBV9
D gene: .
CDR3 DNA: TGTGCCAGCAGCGTAGGCGCGTCCCTAACTGGAAACACCATATATTTT
CDR3 protein: CASSVGASLTGNTIYF

clone size: .
J gene: TRBJ2-2
V gene: TRBV6-5
D gene: TRBD1
CDR3 DNA: TGTGCCAGCAGTTACACAACAGGGGACATCCCCGGGGAGCTGTTTTTT
CDR3 protein: CASSYTTGDIPGELFF

clone size: once
J gene: TRBJ1-3
V gene: TRBV29-1
D gene: .
CDR3 DNA: TGCAGCGTTGAGGGAGCGGATGGGGAGAACACCATATATTTT
CDR3 protein: CSVEGADGENTIYF

clone size: .
J gene: TRBJ2-1
V gene: TRBV5-1
D gene: .
CDR3 DNA: TGCGCCAGCAGCCCGGGCGGGAACAATGAGCAGTTCTTC
CDR3 protein: CASSPGGNNEQFF

clone size: .
J gene: TRBJ1-5
V gene: TRBV2
D gene: .
CDR3 DNA: TGTGCCAGCAGTGGTTGGCAGATAACTAGCAATCAGCCCCAGCATTTT
CDR3 protein: CASSGWQITSNQPQHF

clone size: few
J gene: TRBJ1-5
V gene: TRBV19
D gene: TRBD1
CDR3 DNA: TGTGCCAGTAGTTTGACAGGGAGTTACGGTAATCAGCCCCAGCATTTT
CDR3 protein: CASSLTGSYGNQPQHF

clone size: .
J gene: TRBJ2-2
V gene: TRBV24-1
D gene: .
CDR3 DNA: TGTGCCACCAGTGATTGGGACTCCCCCACCGGGGAGCTGTTTTTT
CDR3 protein: CATSDWDSPTGELFF

clone size: .
J gene: TRBJ1-1
V gene: TRBV3-1/TRBV3-2
D gene: TRBD1
CDR3 DNA: TGTGCCAGCAGCCTGATCTTGGGACAGTTGAACACTGAAGCTTTCTTT
CDR3 protein: CASSLILGQLNTEAFF

clone size: .
J gene: TRBJ1-2
V gene: TRBV4-1
D gene: TRBD1
CDR3 DNA: TGCGCCAGCAGCCAAGAACCGGGACAGGGGGCGAGAGGCTACACCTTC
CDR3 protein: CASSQEPGQGARGYTF

clone size: once
J gene: TRBJ2-3
V gene: TRBV9
D gene: .
CDR3 DNA: TGTGCCAGCAGCGTAGAGGGGGGCGGGAGCGGGACTAGCACAGATACGCAGTATTTT
CDR3 protein: CASSVEGGGSGTSTDTQYF

clone size: few
J gene: TRBJ2-7
V gene: TRBV4-2
D gene: TRBD2
CDR3 DNA: TGTGCCAGCAGCCAAGCAAGCGGGGTAAGCTCCTACGAGCAGTACTTC
CDR3 protein: CASSQASGVSSYEQYF

clone size: once
J gene: TRBJ2-2
V gene: TRBV11-3
D gene: TRBD2
CDR3 DNA: TGTGCCACCGCAGCGGGAGCGGTCGGGGAGCTGTTTTTT
CDR3 protein: CATAAGAVGELFF

clone size: .
J gene: TRBJ2-1
V gene: TRBV20-1
D gene: TRBD2
CDR3 DNA: TGCAGTGCTAGTAGCGGGAGATACAATGAGCAGTTCTTC
CDR3 protein: CSASSGRYNEQFF

clone size: .
J gene: TRBJ2-7
V gene: TRBV7-2
D gene: .
CDR3 DNA: TGTGCCAGCAGCTTAGAACCACTAGACGAGCAGTACTTC
CDR3 protein: CASSLEPLDEQYF

clone size: .
J gene: TRBJ1-2
V gene: TRBV25-1
D gene: .
CDR3 DNA: TGTGCCAGCACCACAATCTTTCTCGGACAGCGTAACTATGGCTACACCTTC
CDR3 protein: CASTTIFLGQRNYGYTF

clone size: .
J gene: TRBJ2-3
V gene: TRBV11-3
D gene: TRBD2
CDR3 DNA: TGTGCCAGCAGCTTAACCGATAGCGGGGATACGCAGTATTTT
CDR3 protein: CASSLTDSGDTQYF

clone size: once
J gene: TRBJ2-1
V gene: TRBV29-1
D gene: TRBD2
CDR3 DNA: TGCAGCGTCGGACTAGCGGGAGGATTTGGGAAGCAGTTCTTC
CDR3 protein: CSVGLAGGFGKQFF

clone size: .
J gene: TRBJ2-3
V gene: TRBV9
D gene: TRBD2
CDR3 DNA: TGTGCCAGCAGCGAGACTAGCGGAAGAGATACGCAGTATTTT
CDR3 protein: CASSETSGRDTQYF

clone size: .
J gene: TRBJ2-5
V gene: TRBV24-1
D gene: .
CDR3 DNA: TGTGCCACCAGTGATTTGGGCCAGGGTATGGAGACCCAGTACTTC
CDR3 protein: CATSDLGQGMETQYF

clone size: .
J gene: TRBJ2-1
V gene: TRBV2
D gene: .
CDR3 DNA: TGTGCCAGCAGCGCTAGCTCCTACAATGAGCAGTTCTTC
CDR3 protein: CASSASSYNEQFF

clone size: .
J gene: TRBJ2-1
V gene: TRBV5-1
D gene: TRBD2
CDR3 DNA: TGCGCCAGCAGCTTGGGGGGAGGGAGTGAGCAGTTCTTC
CDR3 protein: CASSLGGGSEQFF

clone size: .
J gene: TRBJ2-3
V gene: TRBV5-4
D gene: TRBD2
CDR3 DNA: TGTGCCAGCAGCTTGCCTCCGGGACTAGCGGGAGCAGATACGCAGTATTTT
CDR3 protein: CASSLPPGLAGADTQYF

clone size: .
J gene: TRBJ1-2
V gene: TRBV25-1
D gene: TRBD1
CDR3 DNA: TGTGCCAGCAGTGGTTGGGACAGGGACCAGGACTACACCTTC
CDR3 protein: CASSGWDRDQDYTF

clone size: .
J gene: TRBJ1-5
V gene: TRBV19
D gene: .
CDR3 DNA: TGTGCCAGTAGCTTACGAGGGTTCGGGAGCAATCAGCCCCAGCATTTT
CDR3 protein: CASSLRGFGSNQPQHF

clone size: .
J gene: TRBJ2-7
V gene: TRBV27
D gene: .
CDR3 DNA: TGTGCCAGCAGTTTATCTGTAACCTACGAGCAGTACTTC
CDR3 protein: CASSLSVTYEQYF

clone size: once
J gene: TRBJ2-3
V gene: TRBV5-4
D gene: TRBD2
CDR3 DNA: TGTGCCAGCAGCTTCGGTAGGATTGCGGGAGGGCCCGGCACAGATACGCAGTATTTT
CDR3 protein: CASSFGRIAGGPGTDTQYF

clone size: .
J gene: TRBJ1-2
V gene: TRBV19
D gene: .
CDR3 DNA: TGTGCCAGTAGAGGGGCAGGATCTTCTAACTATGGCTACACCTTC
CDR3 protein: CASRGAGSSNYGYTF